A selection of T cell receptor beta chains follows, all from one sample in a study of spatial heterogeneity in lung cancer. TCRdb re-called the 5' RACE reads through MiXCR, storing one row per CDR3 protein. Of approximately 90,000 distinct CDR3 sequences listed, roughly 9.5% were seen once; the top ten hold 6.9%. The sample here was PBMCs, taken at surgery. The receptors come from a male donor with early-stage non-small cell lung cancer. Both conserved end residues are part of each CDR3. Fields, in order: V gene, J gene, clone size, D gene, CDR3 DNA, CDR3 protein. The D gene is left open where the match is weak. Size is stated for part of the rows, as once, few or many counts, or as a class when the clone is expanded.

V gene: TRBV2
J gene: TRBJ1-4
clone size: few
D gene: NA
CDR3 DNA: TGTGCCAGCAGTGTTCAGGACACTGGGGGAAAACTGTTTTTT
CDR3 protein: CASSVQDTGGKLFF

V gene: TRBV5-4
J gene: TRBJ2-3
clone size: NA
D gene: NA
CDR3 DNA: TGTGCCAGCAGCTTGAAGGACAGCACAGATACGCAGTATTTT
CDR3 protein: CASSLKDSTDTQYF

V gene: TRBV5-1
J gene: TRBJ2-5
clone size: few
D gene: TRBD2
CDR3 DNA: TGCGCCAGCAGCTCGGGACTAGCTGAGACCCAGTACTTC
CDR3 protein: CASSSGLAETQYF

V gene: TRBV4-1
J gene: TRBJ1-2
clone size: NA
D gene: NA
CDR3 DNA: TGCGCCAGCAGCCAAGCAAAAGATAATTGGGGCTACACCTTC
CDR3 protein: CASSQAKDNWGYTF

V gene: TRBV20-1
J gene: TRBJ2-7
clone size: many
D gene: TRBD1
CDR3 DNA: TGCAGCGGGAAGCAGGACAGGGGGTCTGTAGAGCAGTACTTC
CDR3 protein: CSGKQDRGSVEQYF

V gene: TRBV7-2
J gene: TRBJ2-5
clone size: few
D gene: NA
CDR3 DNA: TGTGCCAGCAGCTTCCAGACAGGAGGGGAGACCCAGTACTTC
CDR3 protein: CASSFQTGGETQYF

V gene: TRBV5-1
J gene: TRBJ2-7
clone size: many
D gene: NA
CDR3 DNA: TGCGCCAGCAGCTTGGAGGGGGATTTTACCTACGAGCAGTACTTC
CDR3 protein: CASSLEGDFTYEQYF

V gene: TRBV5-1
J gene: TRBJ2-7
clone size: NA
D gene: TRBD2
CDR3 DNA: TGCGCCAGCAGCTTTGGGGGACTAGCAGACCCTGAGCAGTACTTC
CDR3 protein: CASSFGGLADPEQYF

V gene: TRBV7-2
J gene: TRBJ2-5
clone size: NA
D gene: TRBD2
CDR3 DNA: TGTGCCAGCAGCTTGGGAGCGGGGGGGCCGCAGACCCAGTACTTC
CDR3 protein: CASSLGAGGPQTQYF

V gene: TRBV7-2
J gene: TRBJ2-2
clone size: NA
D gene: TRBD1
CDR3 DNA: TGTGCCAGCAGTTCCTCCGGGACAGGGGGTGGCGGGGAGCTGTTTTTT
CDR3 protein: CASSSSGTGGGGELFF

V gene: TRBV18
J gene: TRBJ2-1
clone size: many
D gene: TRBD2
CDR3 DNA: TGTGCCAGCTCACCAACGGTACGAAGGGAGGGGAATGAGCAGTTCTTC
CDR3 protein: CASSPTVRREGNEQFF

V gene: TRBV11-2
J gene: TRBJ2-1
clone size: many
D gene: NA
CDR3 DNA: TGTGCCAGCAGCCCCCCGGATCTGTCCCCAGAGCAGTTCTTC
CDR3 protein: CASSPPDLSPEQFF

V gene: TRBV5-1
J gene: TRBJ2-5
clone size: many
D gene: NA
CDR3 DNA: TGCGCCAGCAGCTTGAATCTCCCCTCCGAGGAGACCCAGTACTTC
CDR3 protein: CASSLNLPSEETQYF

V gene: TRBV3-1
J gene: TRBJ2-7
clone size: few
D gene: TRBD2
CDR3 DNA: TGTGCCAGCAGCGCTCCCAGCGGGAGGAGCTACGAGCAGTACTTC
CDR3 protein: CASSAPSGRSYEQYF

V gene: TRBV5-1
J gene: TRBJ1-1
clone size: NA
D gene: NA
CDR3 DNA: TGCGCCAGCAGCCCGCGGGGGGCTGGGGGCACTGAAGCTTTCTTT
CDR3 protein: CASSPRGAGGTEAFF

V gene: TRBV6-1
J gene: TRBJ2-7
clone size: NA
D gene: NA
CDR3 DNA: TGTGCCAGCAGTGAAGCTGGGATGGTCGGGCAGTACTTC
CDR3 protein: CASSEAGMVGQYF

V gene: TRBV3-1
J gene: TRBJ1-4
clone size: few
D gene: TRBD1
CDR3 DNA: TGTGCCAGCAGCCAAGCGGACAGGAGCGAAAAACTGTTTTTT
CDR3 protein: CASSQADRSEKLFF

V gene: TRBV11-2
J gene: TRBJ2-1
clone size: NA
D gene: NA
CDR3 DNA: TGTGCCAGCAGCTTATCCCGGACAGCTAGGTACAATGAGCAGTTCTTC
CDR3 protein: CASSLSRTARYNEQFF

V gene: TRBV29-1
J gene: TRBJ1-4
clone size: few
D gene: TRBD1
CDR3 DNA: TGCAGCTCACGAGAGGGGACAGGGAGCGAAAAACTGTTTTTT
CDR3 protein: CSSREGTGSEKLFF

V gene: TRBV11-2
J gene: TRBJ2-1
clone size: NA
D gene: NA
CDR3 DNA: TGTGCCAGCAGCTCACGCGCGAACTACAATGAGCAGTTCTTC
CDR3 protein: CASSSRANYNEQFF

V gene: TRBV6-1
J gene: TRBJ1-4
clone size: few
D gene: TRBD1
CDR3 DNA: TGTGCCAGCAGAACGTTGGACAGGGATGAAAAACTGTTTTTT
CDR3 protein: CASRTLDRDEKLFF

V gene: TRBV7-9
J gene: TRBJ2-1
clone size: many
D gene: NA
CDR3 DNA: TGTGCCAGCAGCTTGGGGCAGAACAATGAGCAGTTCTTC
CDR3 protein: CASSLGQNNEQFF

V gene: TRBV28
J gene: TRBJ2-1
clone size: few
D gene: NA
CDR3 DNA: TGTGCCAGCAGTTTATATGACAGGAATGAGCAGTTCTTC
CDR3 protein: CASSLYDRNEQFF

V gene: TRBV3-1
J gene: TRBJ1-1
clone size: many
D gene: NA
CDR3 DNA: TGTGCCAGCAGCCAAGATCCAGGACCTAACACTGAAGCTTTCTTT
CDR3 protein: CASSQDPGPNTEAFF

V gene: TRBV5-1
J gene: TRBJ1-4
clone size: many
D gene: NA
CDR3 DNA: TGCGCCAGCAGCACTAACACCGCAACTAATGAAAAACTGTTTTTT
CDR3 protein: CASSTNTATNEKLFF

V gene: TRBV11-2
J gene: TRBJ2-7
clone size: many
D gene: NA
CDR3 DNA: TGTGCCAGCAGCCCCTCTGCTGGACGACGCTACGAGCAGTACTTC
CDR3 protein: CASSPSAGRRYEQYF

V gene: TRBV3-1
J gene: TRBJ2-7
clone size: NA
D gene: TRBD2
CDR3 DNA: TGTGCCAGCAGCCATTCATTAGTGGGAGGGCCCGAGCAGTACTTC
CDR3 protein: CASSHSLVGGPEQYF

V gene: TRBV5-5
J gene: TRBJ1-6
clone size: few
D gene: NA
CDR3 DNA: TGTGCCAGCAGCTTGGAGGGGAATTCACCCCTCCACTTT
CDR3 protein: CASSLEGNSPLHF

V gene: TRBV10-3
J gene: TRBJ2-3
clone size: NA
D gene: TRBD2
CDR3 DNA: TGTGCCATCAGCCATACTCCGGGGCGACTAGCGGGGGGGTCTGATACGCAGTATTTT
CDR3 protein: CAISHTPGRLAGGSDTQYF

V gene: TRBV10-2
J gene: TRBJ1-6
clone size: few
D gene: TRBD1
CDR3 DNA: TGCGCCAGCAGTGGAGTTCCGGACAGGAATTCACCCCTCCACTTT
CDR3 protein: CASSGVPDRNSPLHF

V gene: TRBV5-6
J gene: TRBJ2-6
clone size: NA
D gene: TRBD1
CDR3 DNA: TGTGCCAGCAGCCGTCCCGGGACAGGGATTGGGGCCAACGTCCTGACTTTC
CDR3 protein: CASSRPGTGIGANVLTF

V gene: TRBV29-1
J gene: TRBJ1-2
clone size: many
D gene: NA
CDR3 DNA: TGCAGCGTTGAAGATCGGAGTAACAGCGGCTACACCTTC
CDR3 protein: CSVEDRSNSGYTF

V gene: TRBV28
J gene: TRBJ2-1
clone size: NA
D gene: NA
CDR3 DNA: TGTGCCAGCAGACTCCGGCCGGCCTCAAATGAGCAGTTCTTC
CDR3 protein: CASRLRPASNEQFF

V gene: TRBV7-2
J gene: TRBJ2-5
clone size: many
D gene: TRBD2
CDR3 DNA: TGTGCCAGCAGCTTAGCCTGGTCTAGCGGCCCCTCCCAAGAGACCCAGTACTTC
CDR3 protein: CASSLAWSSGPSQETQYF

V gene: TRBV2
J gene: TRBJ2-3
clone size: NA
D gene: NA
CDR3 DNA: TGTGCCAGCAGTTTACAGGGATGGGGTGGAACAGATACGCAGTATTTT
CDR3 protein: CASSLQGWGGTDTQYF

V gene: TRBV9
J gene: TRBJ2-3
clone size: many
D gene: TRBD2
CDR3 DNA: TGTGCCAGCAGCGCGGGACTAGCGGGAGCCGGAGATACGCAGTATTTT
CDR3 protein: CASSAGLAGAGDTQYF

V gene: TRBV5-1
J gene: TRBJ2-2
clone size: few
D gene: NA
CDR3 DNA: TGCGCCAGCAGCTTGGCAGCGAACACCGGGGAGCTGTTTTTT
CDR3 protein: CASSLAANTGELFF

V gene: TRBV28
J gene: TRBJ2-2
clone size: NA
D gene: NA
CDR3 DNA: TGTGCCAGCAGTTTTAGGCCCGGGCAGAGCACCGGGGAGCTGTTTTTT
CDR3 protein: CASSFRPGQSTGELFF

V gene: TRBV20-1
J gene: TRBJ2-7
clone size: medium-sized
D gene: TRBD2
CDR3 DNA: TGCAGTGCTAGCTCCGGGACTAGCGCCTACGAGCAGTACTTC
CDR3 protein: CSASSGTSAYEQYF

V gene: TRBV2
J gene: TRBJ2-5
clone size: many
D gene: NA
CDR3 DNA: TGTGCCAGCAGTGAAGTCAGGAAGGAGACCCAGTACTTC
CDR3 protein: CASSEVRKETQYF

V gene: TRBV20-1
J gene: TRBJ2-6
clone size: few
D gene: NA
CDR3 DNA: TGCAGTGCCAGTGACGCCCACCCTGGGGCCAACGTCCTGACTTTC
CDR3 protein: CSASDAHPGANVLTF

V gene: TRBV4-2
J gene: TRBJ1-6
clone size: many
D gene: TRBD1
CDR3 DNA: TGTGCCAGCAGCCAAGATGGACAGGATAATTCACCCCTCCACTTT
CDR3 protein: CASSQDGQDNSPLHF